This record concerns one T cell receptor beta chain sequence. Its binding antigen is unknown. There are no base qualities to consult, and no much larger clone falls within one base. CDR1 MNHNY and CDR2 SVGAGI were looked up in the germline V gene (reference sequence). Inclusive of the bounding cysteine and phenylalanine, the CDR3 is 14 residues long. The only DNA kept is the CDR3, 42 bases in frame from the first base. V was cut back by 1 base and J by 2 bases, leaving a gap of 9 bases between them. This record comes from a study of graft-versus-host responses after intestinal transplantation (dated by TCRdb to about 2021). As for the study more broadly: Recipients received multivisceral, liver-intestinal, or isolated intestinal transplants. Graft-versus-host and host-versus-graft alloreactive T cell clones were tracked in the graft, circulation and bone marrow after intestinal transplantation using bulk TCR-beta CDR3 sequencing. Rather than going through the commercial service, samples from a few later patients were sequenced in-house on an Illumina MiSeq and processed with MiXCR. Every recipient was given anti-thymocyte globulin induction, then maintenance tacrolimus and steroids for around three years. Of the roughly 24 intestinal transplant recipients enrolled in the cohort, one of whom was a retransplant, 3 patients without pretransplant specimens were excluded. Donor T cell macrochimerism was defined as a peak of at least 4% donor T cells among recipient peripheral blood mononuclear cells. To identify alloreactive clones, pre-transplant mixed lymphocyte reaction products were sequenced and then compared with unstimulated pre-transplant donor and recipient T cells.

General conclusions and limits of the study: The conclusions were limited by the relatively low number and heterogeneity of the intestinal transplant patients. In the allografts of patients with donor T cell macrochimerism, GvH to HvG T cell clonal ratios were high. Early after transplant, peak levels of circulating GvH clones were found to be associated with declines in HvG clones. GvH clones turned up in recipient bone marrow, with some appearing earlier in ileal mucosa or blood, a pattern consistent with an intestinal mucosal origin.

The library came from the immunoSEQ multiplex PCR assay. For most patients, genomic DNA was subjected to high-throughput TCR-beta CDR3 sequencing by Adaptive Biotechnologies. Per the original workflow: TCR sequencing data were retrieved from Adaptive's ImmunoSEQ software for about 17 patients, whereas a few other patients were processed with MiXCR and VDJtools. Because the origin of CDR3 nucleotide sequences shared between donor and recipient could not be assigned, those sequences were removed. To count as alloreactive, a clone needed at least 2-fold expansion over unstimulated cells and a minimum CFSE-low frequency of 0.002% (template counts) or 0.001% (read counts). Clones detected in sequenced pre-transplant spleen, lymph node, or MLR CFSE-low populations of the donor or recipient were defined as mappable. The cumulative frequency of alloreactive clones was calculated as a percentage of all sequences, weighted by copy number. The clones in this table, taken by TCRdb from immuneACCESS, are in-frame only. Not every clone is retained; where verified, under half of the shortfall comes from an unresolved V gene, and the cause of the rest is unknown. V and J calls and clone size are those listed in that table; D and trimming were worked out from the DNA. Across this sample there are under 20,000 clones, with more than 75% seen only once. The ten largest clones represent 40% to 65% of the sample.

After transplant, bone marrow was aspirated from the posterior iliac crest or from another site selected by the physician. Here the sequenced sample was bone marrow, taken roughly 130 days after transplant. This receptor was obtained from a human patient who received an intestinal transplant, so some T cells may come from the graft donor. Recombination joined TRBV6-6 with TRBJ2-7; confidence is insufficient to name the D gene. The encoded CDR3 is CASSYFGPTYEQYF. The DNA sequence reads TGTGCCAGCAGTTACTTTGGCCCCACCTACGAGCAGTACTTC.